The rows below give T cell receptor beta chains drawn from one sample of a study of CD8 T cells in Susac syndrome. In TCRdb, the immunoSEQ multiplex PCR reads were re-called with MiXCR into one record per CDR3 protein. The sample has around 71,000 distinct CDR3 sequences, approximately 96% seen once. Material: CD4+ T cells from PBMCs. The receptors stem from a human donor with multiple sclerosis. The CDR3 runs from the conserved cysteine through the conserved F or W. Clone size is not always given. Where it is, it says once, few, many or a class for expanded clones.

TRBJ2-6,once,TRBV12-3/TRBV12-4,CASSTLQGRDSGANVLTF
TRBJ2-7,.,TRBV10-2,CASRSGAQHHEQYF
TRBJ1-6,.,TRBV30,CAWSVEGPDSPLHF
TRBJ2-3,.,TRBV20-1,CSARDFGLAGGMTDTQYF
TRBJ1-1,.,TRBV7-2,CASSLEGHLNTEAFF
TRBJ2-7,.,TRBV7-9,CASSLIFGDRASYEQYF
TRBJ1-6,.,TRBV5-6,CASSLLERGNSPLHF
TRBJ1-6,once,TRBV30,CACNSRGGNSPLHF
TRBJ2-1,few,TRBV7-2,CASSLSGGPYNEQFF
TRBJ2-7,.,TRBV20-1,CSARDFKFPGRSEEQYF
TRBJ2-3,.,TRBV11-3,CASSPIFERTDTQYF
TRBJ1-2,.,TRBV7-8,CASSLTINYGYTF
TRBJ1-1,.,TRBV9,CASSVGGGLNTEAFF
TRBJ2-5,.,TRBV3-1,CASSGTWMRQETQYF
TRBJ2-3,.,TRBV5-1,CASSFGGMVTDTQYF
TRBJ2-3,.,TRBV24-1,CATKAGDTQYF
TRBJ2-7,.,TRBV20-1,CSARDRVYEQYF
TRBJ2-3,.,TRBV5-6,CASSSQGRTDTQYF
TRBJ2-7,.,TRBV4-2,CASSQESSAENEQYF
TRBJ1-6,.,TRBV4-3,CASSQGGGARNSPLHF
TRBJ2-5,.,TRBV20-1,CSALQRGTVQETQYF
TRBJ2-1,.,TRBV7-9,CASSLARPSYNEQFF
TRBJ1-6,.,TRBV12-3/TRBV12-4,CASSFGGTVAAPLHF
TRBJ1-4,.,TRBV7-2,CASSRLDGPTNEKLFF